This record covers a single TCR beta chain. Its antigen is not identified. The sample is drawn from a study of blood T cells in healthy people across ages. The study's findings and limits: Older age went with lower TCR beta diversity per million T cells, in a roughly linear way. Conclusively comparing naive with antigen-experienced cells was impossible with unsorted PBMCs.

A J-beta primer mix and a sample-barcoded 5' primer were used in a second PCR of about 7 to 12 cycles. All cDNA molecules were each tagged by a template-switch adaptor with 12 random nucleotides. TCRdb fed the 5' RACE reads into MiXCR, producing one record per CDR3 protein. The sample consists of roughly 1.5 million distinct CDR3 sequences, less than 45% of them appearing once. The germline CDR1 and CDR2 sequences are MNHEY and SMNVEV (reference sequence). This CDR3 comprises 13 residues. Trimming cost V 5 bases and J 5 bases, with 13 bases left between them. The rearrangement links TRBV27 to TRBJ2-7; tentative D call: TRBD1 (6 bases). Sequencing was carried out using blood. This TCR was recovered from a woman aged 18-30 years in good health. The CDR3 reads CASSPRTDHEQYF. The CDR3 coding sequence is TGTGCCAGCAGTCCTCGGACAGACCACGAGCAGTACTTC.